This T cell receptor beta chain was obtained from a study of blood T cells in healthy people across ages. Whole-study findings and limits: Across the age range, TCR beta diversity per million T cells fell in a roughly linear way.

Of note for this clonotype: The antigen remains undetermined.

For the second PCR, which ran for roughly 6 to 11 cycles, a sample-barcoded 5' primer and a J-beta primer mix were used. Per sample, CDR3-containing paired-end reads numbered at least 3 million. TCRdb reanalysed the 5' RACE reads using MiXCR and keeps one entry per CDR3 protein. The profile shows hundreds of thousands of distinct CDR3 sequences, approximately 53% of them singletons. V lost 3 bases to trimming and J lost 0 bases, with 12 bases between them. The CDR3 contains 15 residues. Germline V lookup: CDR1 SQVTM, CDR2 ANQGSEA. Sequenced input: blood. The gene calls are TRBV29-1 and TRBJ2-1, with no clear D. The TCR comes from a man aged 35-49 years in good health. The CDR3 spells CSVELVESSYNEQFF. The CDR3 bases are TGCAGCGTTGAGCTCGTGGAGAGCTCCTACAATGAGCAGTTCTTC.